These 20 T cell receptor beta chains originate from one sample sequenced in a study of metastatic and nonmetastatic thyroid tumors (dated by TCRdb to 2018 to 2021). The library was generated by PCR. The sample was run on an Illumina HiSeq 4000. The public sequencing data were trimmed at Q25 with fastp and processed into clonotypes with MiXCR by TCRdb, which kept only in-frame beta chains. This sample has fewer than 20,000 clones in its table, and 15% to 19% of those were observed once. The ten top clones hold approximately 15% of the sample. Before undergoing thyroid surgery, none of the patients had been given any kind of treatment. Specimen: blood. These receptors were taken from a female donor with papillary thyroid cancer or a benign thyroid nodule (not recorded which). Some clones in this sample may be carry-over from other donors' samples.

This clone was detected only a few times. With a much larger clone just one base away, this may be a read error. The CDR3: CASSLVPASGNTVYF. CDR3 DNA: TGTGCCAGCAGCTTAGTTCCGGCCTCTGGAAACACCGTATATTTT. This sequence joins TRBV7-6 and TRBJ1-3; D gene unclear. This CDR3 comprises 15 residues. Germline V lookup: CDR1 SGHVS, CDR2 FNYEAQ.

As regards this clone: The junction and the germline gene differ at one end; a read error may be behind it. V gene TRBV27 combines with J gene TRBJ1-5, with D perhaps TRBD1 (5 bases). The CDR3 has 15 amino acids. Germline CDR1 and CDR2: MNHEY and SMNVEV (reference sequence). CDR3 region: CASRWDGPSNQPQHF. The CDR3, as DNA: TGTGCCAGCAGGTGGGACGGACCTAGCAATCAGCCACAGCATTTT.

This clone was seen a handful of times. Other DNA sequences within the sample encode an identical CDR3. This sequence joins TRBV28 and TRBJ1-1, with D possibly matching TRBD1 (5 bases). CDR1 is MDHEN, CDR2 SYDVKM, per germline. Deletions cut 5 bases from V and 1 base from J, with 11 bases between. The CDR3 has 14 residues. CDR3 coding DNA: TGTGCCAGCAGTCAGGGTTCTGCGAACACTGAAGCTTTCTTT. The encoded protein is CASSQGSANTEAFF.

This clone was counted at least ten times. The genes are TRBV20-1 and TRBJ2-6; D is ambiguous. The germline V gene encodes CDR1 DFQATT and CDR2 SNEGSKA (reference sequence). Between the trimmed V and J ends, which lost 0 bases and 4 bases, there was a span of 7 bases. The CDR3 is made up of 14 amino acids. The CDR3 DNA sequence: TGCAGTGCTAGAGAGGGAACGGGGGCCAACGTCCTGACTTTC. Translation: CSAREGTGANVLTF.

This clone counts as medium-sized. The chain has TRBV19 and TRBJ1-6; weak D call: TRBD1 (5 bases). Trimming took 5 bases from V and 5 from J, leaving 10 bases between them. The CDR3 has 14 residues. Germline values: CDR1 LNHDA, CDR2 SQIVND (reference sequence). CDR3 nucleotide sequence: TGTGCCAGTAGTTCGGGACGGCATAATTCACCCCTCCACTTT. Translation: CASSSGRHNSPLHF.

This clone was picked up many times. The J gene is TRBJ1-1, the V gene TRBV27, with 9 nucleotides matching TRBD1. Trimming removed 1 base from V and 8 bases from J; junction bases left unmatched: 2. Germline V CDR1 and CDR2: MNHEY, SMNVEV (reference sequence). The CDR3 is made up of 13 amino acids. CDR3 region: CASSLFGTGEAFF. CDR3 DNA: TGTGCCAGCAGTTTATTCGGGACAGGGGAAGCTTTCTTT.

This clone was recorded many times. This chain connects TRBV7-2 to TRBJ1-5; weak D call: TRBD1 (5 bases). V lost 4 bases to trimming and J lost 4 bases, with 17 bases between them. The germline V gene encodes CDR1 SGHTA and CDR2 FQGNSA. There are 16 residues in the CDR3. The DNA for the CDR3 is TGTGCCAGCAGCTCTTTTCCCGGGACCGAGAATCAGCCCCAGCATTTT. It encodes CASSSFPGTENQPQHF.

The rearrangement joins TRBV11-2 to TRBJ2-7, with 11 bases lining up with TRBD1. V was clipped by 9 bases and J by 6 bases; unmatched bases: 7. CDR3 length equals 13 residues. Per the germline V gene, CDR1 is SGHAT and CDR2 is FQNNGV. This CDR3 reads CASRGQGVGEQYF. CDR3 nucleotides: TGTGCCAGTAGGGGACAGGGGGTGGGCGAGCAGTACTTC.

This clone ranks as medium-sized. The V call is TRBV24-1, the J call TRBJ2-3; TRBD2 matches at 12 bases. J lost 7 bases, V lost 4 bases, and 8 bases had no gene match. The CDR3 runs to 16 residues. CDR1 KGHDR and CDR2 SFDVKD come from the germline V gene. In nucleotides, the CDR3 is TGTGCCACCAGTGACCAGACTAGCGGGAGACTGTATACGCAGTATTTT. It codes for CATSDQTSGRLYTQYF.

This clone is categorized as medium-sized (0.01 to 0.1%). The chain links TRBV12-3 or TRBV12-4 to TRBJ1-2; no clear D. The CDR3 contains 14 residues. The ends were cut back, 5 bases at V and 8 bases at J, with 18 bases in the middle. The CDR3 here is CASSASMPEVGYTF. In DNA form, the CDR3 reads TGTGCCAGCAGTGCCAGTATGCCCGAAGTGGGCTACACCTTC.

Ten or more counts support this clone. This chain links TRBV18 with TRBJ1-2; 7 nucleotides align to TRBD1. Germline V lookup: CDR1 KGHSH, CDR2 LQKENI. Unmatched junction bases numbered 5, after V lost 5 bases and J lost 2 bases. This CDR3 is 14 amino acids long. Here the CDR3 DNA reads TGTGCCAGCTCAGAGGCGACAGGGAACTATGGCTACACCTTC. It specifies CASSEATGNYGYTF.

This clone occurred many times. J is TRBJ2-5 and V is TRBV30; 13 nucleotides agree with TRBD2. Germline V gene lookup returns CDR1 GTSNPN and CDR2 SVGIG (reference sequence). With V trimmed by 0 bases and J by 2 bases, 6 bases remained unmatched. The CDR3 has 17 residues. The chain's CDR3 is CAWSVGGTSGVQETQYF. CDR3 in DNA: TGTGCCTGGAGTGTCGGCGGGACTAGCGGGGTACAAGAGACCCAGTACTTC.

By frequency in the sample, this clone is medium-sized. V usage is TRBV25-1 and J usage is TRBJ1-2; D gene unclear. The V gene's germline CDR1 is MGHDK and CDR2 SYGVNS. The CDR3 runs to 14 residues. Trimming cost V 6 bases and J 8 bases, with 19 bases left between them. The CDR3: CASSPYGGSLGYTF. As DNA, the CDR3 is TGTGCCAGCAGCCCATACGGCGGAAGCCTGGGCTACACCTTC.

This clone was picked up many times. The rearrangement joins TRBV7-2 to TRBJ1-2; D unresolved. The germline CDR1 and CDR2 sequences are SGHTA and FQGNSA. The CDR3 runs 14 residues. V shed 3 bases and J shed 3 bases, with 11 bases lying between them. CDR3 sequence (DNA): TGTGCCAGCAGCTTTAACCCGGGAGACTATGGCTACACCTTC. It is translated as CASSFNPGDYGYTF.

This clone was picked up many times. This chain uses TRBV5-4 with TRBJ2-5, with a weak D call TRBD2 (6 bases). The V gene lost 3 bases and the J gene lost 5 bases, with 14 bases spanning the gap. CDR1 and CDR2 from the germline V gene are SGHNT and YYREEE (reference sequence). The CDR3 runs 14 residues. This CDR3 reads CASSSGPGRETQYF. Here the CDR3 DNA reads TGTGCCAGCAGCTCCGGACCGGGGAGGGAGACCCAGTACTTC.

This clone came up many times. An end of the junction differs from the germline gene, which may be a read error. The rearrangement links TRBV3-1 to TRBJ2-1, with 7 nucleotides matching TRBD2. The germline CDR1 and CDR2 sequences are LGHDT and YNNKEL (reference sequence). The CDR3 totals 16 residues. Here the CDR3 reads CASGQEVGRIRNEQFF. The DNA for the CDR3 is TGTGCCAGCGGCCAAGAGGTCGGGAGGATAAGAAATGAGCAGTTCTTC.

This clone qualifies as medium-sized. The chain is built from TRBV6-1 and TRBJ1-5, with TRBD1 matching 7 bases. The CDR3 is 15 amino acids. The germline V gene has CDR1 MNHNS and CDR2 SASEGT. After removal of 5 bases from V and 0 bases from J, the junction contained 4 bases not matched to a gene. The CDR3: CASSSDRASNQPQHF. DNA of the CDR3: TGTGCCAGCAGTTCTGACAGGGCTAGCAATCAGCCCCAGCATTTT.

The chain is built from TRBV5-6 and TRBJ1-1, with 7 bases lining up with TRBD1. Germline-derived CDR1 and CDR2 are SGHDT and YYEEEE. The J segment lost 1 base and the V segment lost 3 bases, leaving 9 bases of the junction unmatched. The CDR3 spans 16 residues. The CDR3 is CASSSGQEVWNTEAFF. The DNA for the CDR3 is TGTGCCAGCAGCTCCGGACAGGAGGTCTGGAACACTGAAGCTTTCTTT.

At least ten counts were recorded for this clone. This chain links TRBV12-5 with TRBJ2-3, with D perhaps TRBD2 (6 bases). Germline CDR1 reads LGHNT; CDR2 reads FRNRAP. The CDR3 is 16 residues long. V was trimmed by 6 bases and J by 2 bases, leaving 18 bases between them. The CDR3 coding sequence is TGTGCTAGTGGACTCCTCCGGGACTGGATCACAGATACGCAGTATTTT. Translation gives CASGLLRDWITDTQYF.

This chain uses TRBV5-1 with TRBJ2-1; D possibly corresponds to TRBD2 (7 bases). The germline V gene encodes CDR1 SGHRS and CDR2 YFSETQ. V lost 6 bases to trimming and J lost 8 bases, with 21 bases between them. This CDR3 is built from 15 residues. CDR3 nucleotide sequence: TGCGCCAGCATGGAAGGGGGAGGGGAGTCGGATGAGCAGTTCTTC. This codes for CASMEGGGESDEQFF.